This is a list of T cell receptor beta chains from one sample in a study of cytomegalovirus exposure and HLA in healthy donors. Only in-frame clones appear in the TCRdb table, and some are missing; sequencing was by immunoSEQ multiplex PCR. The table has 100,000 to 150,000 clones, more than 60% seen once. The sequencing input was PBMCs. The receptors here all came from a young woman in good health and CMV-seronegative. The CDR3 runs from the conserved cysteine through the conserved F or W. A D gene is named only where the DNA matches it firmly.

.	TRBV5-1	TRBJ1-1	15	TGCGCCAGCAGCTTGGGGCAGGGCGGGAACACTGAAGCTTTCTTT	CASSLGQGGNTEAFF
.	TRBV5-5	TRBJ1-5	14	TGTGCCAGCAGCTTGGCGGGGGGCCGACAGCCCCAGCATTTT	CASSLAGGRQPQHF
TRBD2	TRBV5-4	TRBJ2-1	15	TGTGCCAGCGGACCCGGGACTACGAAATCCAATGAGCAGTTCTTC	CASGPGTTKSNEQFF
TRBD2	TRBV30	TRBJ2-4	13	TGTGCCTGGAGTGGGACTAGCGGGAACATTCAGTACTTC	CAWSGTSGNIQYF
.	TRBV5-8	TRBJ1-5	15	TGTGCCAGCAGCTTGCCCCAGGGTGGCAATCAGCCCCAGCATTTT	CASSLPQGGNQPQHF
.	TRBV30	TRBJ2-7	14	TGTGCCTGGAGTGTGGGGGGGGCCCGCTACGAGCAGTACTTC	CAWSVGGARYEQYF
TRBD2	TRBV6-5	TRBJ2-1	15	TGTGCCAGCAGCGACGGACTAGCGGACTACAATGAGCAGTTCTTC	CASSDGLADYNEQFF
.	TRBV30	TRBJ1-1	13	TGTGCCTGGATCGGGGGGTCTAACACTGAAGCTTTCTTT	CAWIGGSNTEAFF
TRBD1	TRBV4-1	TRBJ1-1	17	TGCGCCAGCAGCCCCCCAATAGTTAGGGGGCCGGCGGCTGAAGCTTTCTTT	CASSPPIVRGPAAEAFF
TRBD1	TRBV27	TRBJ1-2	14	TGTGCCAGCAGTTCCCGACAGGGAACCTATGGCTACACCTTC	CASSSRQGTYGYTF
TRBD2	TRBV27	TRBJ2-1	16	TGTGCCAGCAGTTTCGGGGGGGGGACAACGCACAATGAGCAGTTCTTC	CASSFGGGTTHNEQFF
.	TRBV6-1	TRBJ1-4	15	TGTGCCAGCAGTCGAACGGGCAGGGAGGCGGGGAAACTGTTTTTT	CASSRTGREAGKLFF
.	TRBV5-6	TRBJ1-2	15	TGTGCCAGCAGCTTCGACAAGATCGGAAGCTATGGCTACACCTTC	CASSFDKIGSYGYTF
.	TRBV19	TRBJ1-1	15	TGTGCCAGTAGTTGGGGGAGGGTTGGGAACACTGAAGCTTTCTTT	CASSWGRVGNTEAFF
.	TRBV9	TRBJ2-1	14	TGTGCCAGCAGCTCTTCACAGTTACTCAATGAGCAGTTCTTC	CASSSSQLLNEQFF
TRBD2	TRBV10-3	TRBJ2-5	17	TGTGCCATCAGTGGCGTGGGACTAGCGGGAGGGCGGGAGACCCAGTACTTC	CAISGVGLAGGRETQYF